Here is one TCR beta chain with its context. These data originate in a study of blood T cells in healthy people across ages. The second PCR ran about 6 to 12 cycles with a sample-barcoded 5' primer and J-beta primers. A single record per CDR3 protein comes from TCRdb applying MiXCR to the 5' RACE reads. The sample carries 1.5 million to 1.8 million distinct CDR3 sequences, 35% to 45% recorded once. This receptor was obtained from a woman between 18 and 29 years old in good health. Sequenced sample: blood.

The DNA of the CDR3 is TGTGCCAGCTCGCCCACTAGCGGGGGGGCGGGAAATGAGCAGTTCTTC. Translated: CASSPTSGGAGNEQFF. This sequence joins TRBV2 and TRBJ2-1, with TRBD2 matching over 13 bases. Germline assignment: CDR1 SNHLY and CDR2 FYNNEI. The junction had 11 bases not matched to a gene; V was cut back by 8 bases and J by 7 bases. The CDR3 loop spans 16 amino acids.